The text below deals with one T cell receptor (beta chain). Its antigen is not known. The data originate from a study of T cells in tumors after PD-1 blockade. Overall study findings and caveats: Approximately 41% of tumor TCR clonotypes were also found in blood.

The method was immunoSEQ multiplex PCR; TCRdb's version includes in-frame clones alone and lacks a portion of them. The profile shows under 40,000 clones, 73% of them singletons. Germline V CDR1 and CDR2: LNHDA, SQIVND (reference sequence). Unmatched junction bases numbered 2, after V lost 7 bases and J lost 2 bases. The length of the CDR3 is 13 residues. The chain joins TRBV19 to TRBJ1-5; 7 bases align to TRBD1. Sequenced material: PBMCs, taken after anti-PD-1 treatment. The sequence was collected from a human donor with basal cell carcinoma. For the CDR3, the DNA is TGTGCCAGTACCGGGACAGGCAATCAGCCCCAGCATTTT. This sequence encodes CASTGTGNQPQHF.